This TCR beta chain derives from a study of shared clonotypes between healthy human individuals. TCRdb keeps only in-frame clones here, not all; method: immunoSEQ multiplex PCR. The sample lists approximately 740,000 clones, 80% to 95% occurring once. This CDR3 is built from 17 residues. Germline V lookup: CDR1 SGDLS, CDR2 YYNGEE. V was clipped by 2 bases and J by 1 base; unmatched bases: 5. The naive CD8 subset, CD45RO-negative cells positively selected for CCR7, excluded terminally differentiated effector memory CD45RA+ cells. This receptor was taken from a man aged 25-45 years in good health. Sequenced: naive CD8+ T cells sorted from blood. The genes are TRBV9 and TRBJ2-2; 10 nucleotides match TRBD2. The CDR3 sequence is CASSVPSGGENTGELFF. The DNA of the CDR3 is TGTGCCAGCAGCGTTCCTAGCGGGGGCGAGAACACCGGGGAGCTGTTTTTT.